These T cell receptor beta chains were read from a single sample in a study of CD4 T cells in relation to SARS-CoV-2 and coronaviruses. The antigens for these receptors are not known. Here immunoSEQ multiplex PCR was the method, and the copy in TCRdb shows in-frame clones only, minus some. In the table there are about 23,000 clones, less than 75% of which are singletons. The sample was CD4+ T cells from PBMCs, cultured in vitro. Receptors were obtained from a human donor in good health. Both conserved end residues are part of each CDR3. The D gene is left open where the match is weak. Clone size is not always given. Where it is, it says once, few, many or a class for expanded clones.

>TRBV7-9|.|.|TRBJ1-1
TGTGCCAGCAGCCCTACGCTATACAGGGACGCTGAAGCTTTCTTT
CASSPTLYRDAEAFF
>TRBV12-5|.|.|TRBJ1-5
TGTGCTAGTGGTCCGCAGGGAGTCCATCAGCCCCAGCATTTT
CASGPQGVHQPQHF
>TRBV27|TRBD1|.|TRBJ2-1
TGTGCCAGCTCTTCTTACCGAGACAGGGGATTGAGCGAGCAGTTCTTC
CASSSYRDRGLSEQFF
>TRBV27|.|.|TRBJ2-7
TGTGCCAGCAGTTTAGGGCCCGCCCTAGTCGAGCAGTACTTC
CASSLGPALVEQYF
>TRBV30|TRBD1|.|TRBJ1-3
TGTGCCTGGAATCGAGGGGGCACCCCGGAGGGTAACACCATATATTTT
CAWNRGGTPEGNTIYF
>TRBV7-3|TRBD2|once|TRBJ2-5
TGTGCCAGCAGCTCCCGGGGGGAGGTGTCGGAGACCCAGTACTTC
CASSSRGEVSETQYF
>TRBV30|.|.|TRBJ1-5
TGTGCCTGGAGTGTACGGGGGAATCAGCCCCAGCATTTT
CAWSVRGNQPQHF
>TRBV7-9|.|few|TRBJ1-5
TGTGCCAGCGACGGGGGTCTTGGTCAGCCCCAGCATTTT
CASDGGLGQPQHF
>TRBV6-1|.|few|TRBJ1-2
TGTGCCAGCAGTGAAGCCAGAACAGGGTTGGATGGCTACACCTTC
CASSEARTGLDGYTF
>TRBV19|.|.|TRBJ1-1
TGTGCCAGTAGTATTTTCGGGCAGGGAAACACTGAAGCTTTCTTT
CASSIFGQGNTEAFF
>TRBV18|TRBD1|.|TRBJ1-6
TGTGCCAGCTCTCGGGACAGCAATTCACCCCTCCACTTT
CASSRDSNSPLHF
>TRBV10-1|.|.|TRBJ2-1
TGCGCCAGTGCTTTTGCGAATGAGCAGTTCTTC
CASAFANEQFF
>TRBV6-5|TRBD2|.|TRBJ2-7
TGTGCCAGCAGGTACTCTCTAGCGGCTAGCTCCTACGAGCAGTACTTC
CASRYSLAASSYEQYF